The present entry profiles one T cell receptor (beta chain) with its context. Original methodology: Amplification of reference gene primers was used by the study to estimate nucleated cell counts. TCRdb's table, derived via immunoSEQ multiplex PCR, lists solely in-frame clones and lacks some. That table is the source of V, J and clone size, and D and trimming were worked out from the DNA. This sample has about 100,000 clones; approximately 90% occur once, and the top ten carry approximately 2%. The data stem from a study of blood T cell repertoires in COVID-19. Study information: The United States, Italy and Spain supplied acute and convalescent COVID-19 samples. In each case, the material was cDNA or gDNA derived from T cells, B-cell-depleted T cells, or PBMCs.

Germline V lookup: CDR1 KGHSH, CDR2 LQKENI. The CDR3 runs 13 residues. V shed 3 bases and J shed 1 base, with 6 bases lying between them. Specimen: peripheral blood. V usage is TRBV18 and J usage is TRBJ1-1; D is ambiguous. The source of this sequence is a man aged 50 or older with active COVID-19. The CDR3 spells CASSPAQNTEAFF. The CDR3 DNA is TGTGCCAGCTCACCCGCGCAGAACACTGAAGCTTTCTTT.